This T cell receptor (beta chain) appears in the sequencing data of a study of cytomegalovirus exposure and HLA in healthy donors. Amplification used 60 Vbeta primers and 13 Jbeta primers. The assay was immunoSEQ multiplex PCR, and TCRdb's table has in-frame clones only and misses some. The data show 150,000 to 200,000 clones, around 74% seen once. Regarding the study as a whole: Later analysis reportedly placed an Asian-associated ancestry cluster below the roughly 630-donor mean in N-insertions.

Turning to this clone: As yet, its antigen is unknown.

The origin of this receptor is a female donor in good health and CMV-seronegative. What was sequenced was PBMCs.

CDR3 sequence: CAWSMGTSANYEQYF. CDR3 nucleotides: TGTGCCTGGAGTATGGGGACTAGCGCAAACTACGAGCAGTACTTC. The J gene is TRBJ2-7, the V gene TRBV30; 10 bases match TRBD2. The CDR3 has 15 amino acids. CDR1 and CDR2 (germline): GTSNPN, SVGIG (reference sequence). The V segment lost 2 bases and the J segment 3 bases; nucleotides outside the gene matches: 7.